These T cell receptor beta chains were read from a single sample in a study of T cell responses to AZD1222 COVID-19 vaccine. Repertoires were generated with immunoSEQ multiplex PCR, while TCRdb's copy carries only in-frame clones and drops some. This table holds some 100,000 clones, approximately 87% found once. The sequencing here drew on peripheral blood, taken on day 0 of AZD1222 vaccination. The origin of the receptors is an adult in good health. Each CDR3 is given with its conserved first and last residue. A D gene is named only where the DNA matches it firmly. Clone size appears in some rows only: once, few, many, or a class for an expanded clone.

j_call | v_call | clone_size | d_call | cdr3_nt | cdr3_aa
TRBJ2-7 | TRBV10-3 | . | . | TGTGCCATCAGCAACGGGGACGAGCAGTACTTC | CAISNGDEQYF
TRBJ1-2 | TRBV9 | . | . | TGTGCCAGCAGCGTAGCCAGGGAGAACTATGGCTACACCTTC | CASSVARENYGYTF
TRBJ2-2 | TRBV28 | . | . | TGTGCCAGCAGTACGGGGGAGGTGGAGCTGTTTTTT | CASSTGEVELFF
TRBJ1-6 | TRBV7-6 | . | TRBD1 | TGTGCCAGCAGCTCCCTGCCGGGGACAGTAAATTCACCCCTCCACTTT | CASSSLPGTVNSPLHF
TRBJ2-1 | TRBV10-3 | . | TRBD2 | TGTGCCATCAGTGAGCCCGGGACTAATCTAGGGAATGAGCAGTTCTTC | CAISEPGTNLGNEQFF
TRBJ2-7 | TRBV2 | . | TRBD1 | TGTGCCAGCAGGACAGGGGGACACGAGCAGTACTTC | CASRTGGHEQYF
TRBJ2-3 | TRBV24-1 | . | . | TGTGCCACCAGTCCGGTGGTGGGCACTAGCACAGATACGCAGTATTTT | CATSPVVGTSTDTQYF
TRBJ2-1 | TRBV6-5 | . | TRBD2 | TGTGCCAGCAGAATTCTAGCGGGAGGCTACAATGAGCAGTTCTTC | CASRILAGGYNEQFF
TRBJ1-1 | TRBV15 | . | . | TGTGCCACCAGCAAGGAAGAGAGCTTCACTGAAGCTTTCTTT | CATSKEESFTEAFF
TRBJ2-1 | TRBV19 | . | . | TGTGCCAGTAGTATAAGCGGGCAGGGAGGTGAGCAGTTCTTC | CASSISGQGGEQFF
TRBJ1-2 | TRBV7-9 | . | TRBD1 | TGTGCCAGCAGCGCCGACAGGGGGCGATATGGCTACACCTTC | CASSADRGRYGYTF
TRBJ2-5 | TRBV28 | . | TRBD1 | TGTGCCACACAGTCCGGGACAGGGACAGAGACCCAGTACTTC | CATQSGTGTETQYF
TRBJ1-2 | TRBV4-3 | . | . | TGCGCCAGCAGCCAAGCCATTGATCCGGTCTATGGCTACACCTTC | CASSQAIDPVYGYTF
TRBJ1-4 | TRBV6-1 | . | TRBD1 | TGTGCCAGCAGTGAAGCGGGCAGGGGGCCGGCTAATGAAAAACTGTTTTTT | CASSEAGRGPANEKLFF
TRBJ1-5 | TRBV28 | . | . | TGTGCCATAGGGGGATGGGGCGAGGGTACTCAGCCCCAGCATTTT | CAIGGWGEGTQPQHF
TRBJ2-1 | TRBV5-1 | . | . | TGCGCCAGCAGCTTGGACGGTTACAATGAGCAGTTCTTC | CASSLDGYNEQFF
TRBJ2-4 | TRBV4-1 | . | TRBD2 | TGCGCCAGCAGCCAAGAGGGGCCTAGCGGTAACAAAAACATTCAGTACTTC | CASSQEGPSGNKNIQYF
TRBJ1-1 | TRBV28 | . | . | TGTGCCAGCAGTTTACAGGGCAGGCGATGGAACACTGAAGCTTTCTTT | CASSLQGRRWNTEAFF
TRBJ2-2 | TRBV5-1 | . | TRBD2 | TGCGCCAGCACCTCCTTAGCGGGAGGGTCTAGCGGGGAGCTGTTTTTT | CASTSLAGGSSGELFF
TRBJ1-2 | TRBV2 | . | TRBD1 | TGTGCCACTCAACCAGGGGGCAGGGTCTATGGCTACACCTTC | CATQPGGRVYGYTF
TRBJ2-7 | TRBV7-8 | . | . | TGTGCCAGCAGCTTCTATTCCGGGACTTACGCCTACGAGCAGTACTTC | CASSFYSGTYAYEQYF
TRBJ2-3 | TRBV29-1 | . | . | TGCAGCGTTGCGGGTACCGGGGAGCAGTATTTT | CSVAGTGEQYF
TRBJ2-7 | TRBV5-1 | . | . | TGCGCCAGCAGCTTGGCCGGGAGCTACGAGCAGTACTTC | CASSLAGSYEQYF
TRBJ1-1 | TRBV11-1 | few | TRBD1 | TGTGCCAGCAGCCTGGACAGGACCATTAAAGCTTTCTTT | CASSLDRTIKAFF
TRBJ2-1 | TRBV9 | . | TRBD2 | TGTGCCAGCAGCGTAGTGGCGGGAGAGGTCGATGAGCAGTTCTTC | CASSVVAGEVDEQFF
TRBJ2-7 | TRBV6-2/TRBV6-3 | . | . | TGTGCCAGCAGTTACTCGGGGGCCACCTACGAGCAGTACTTC | CASSYSGATYEQYF
TRBJ2-7 | TRBV10-3 | . | . | TGTGCCACGACGGGACGGCCTAGCTCCTACGAGCAGTACTTC | CATTGRPSSYEQYF
TRBJ1-1 | TRBV11-3 | . | . | TGTGCCAGCAGCCCGGGGACGCCTAACACTGAAGCTTTCTTT | CASSPGTPNTEAFF
TRBJ2-2 | TRBV9 | . | . | TGTGCCAGCAGCGTAGACCCCAGGGACGCCGGGGAGCTGTTTTTT | CASSVDPRDAGELFF
TRBJ1-2 | TRBV3-1/TRBV3-2 | once | . | TGTGCCAGCAGCCAATCGGCAGGGATCTATGGCTACACCTTC | CASSQSAGIYGYTF
TRBJ2-5 | TRBV19 | . | TRBD1 | TGTGCCAGTAGTGCCCGGACAGGGGCCTCACGGGAGACCCAGTACTTC | CASSARTGASRETQYF
TRBJ1-2 | TRBV9 | . | . | TGTGCCAGCAGCGTAGACTCTAACTATGGCTACACCTTC | CASSVDSNYGYTF
TRBJ1-1 | TRBV6-4 | . | . | TGTGCCAGCAGTCACAATATGAACACTGAAGCTTTCTTT | CASSHNMNTEAFF
TRBJ2-3 | TRBV10-3 | . | . | TGTGCCATCAGTGAGGCCCGGGTGATCGAAGAGACTAGCACAGATACGCAGTATTTT | CAISEARVIEETSTDTQYF
TRBJ2-7 | TRBV28 | . | TRBD2 | TGTGCCAGCAGTCCCCCGGGTAGCGGGGTCTCGTACTTC | CASSPPGSGVSYF
TRBJ2-3 | TRBV29-1 | . | TRBD2 | TGCAGCGTTGGGACTAGCGGGAGCACAGATACGCAGTATTTT | CSVGTSGSTDTQYF
TRBJ2-7 | TRBV7-8 | . | TRBD2 | TGTGCCAGCAGCTTCGAAGCGGGAACGGACTCCTACGAGCAGTACTTC | CASSFEAGTDSYEQYF
TRBJ2-7 | TRBV4-1 | . | . | TGCGCCAGCAGCCAAGACTCAGGGGTGGTAAGCTCCTACGAGCAGTACTTC | CASSQDSGVVSSYEQYF
TRBJ1-1 | TRBV5-3 | once | . | TGTGCCAGAAGCCGCTACCAGGGGAGGCAAGTGACTGAAGCTTTCTTT | CARSRYQGRQVTEAFF
TRBJ2-1 | TRBV7-3 | . | . | TGTGCCAGCAGCTTAGCAGTGGAAGGCAATGAGCAGTTCTTC | CASSLAVEGNEQFF
TRBJ1-2 | TRBV7-2 | . | . | TGTGCCAGCAGCTTAGGGGGAAGCAATGGCTACACCTTC | CASSLGGSNGYTF
TRBJ2-5 | TRBV5-6 | . | TRBD1 | TGTGCCAGCAGCACTGGGACAGGGGGCTACCAGACCCAGTACTTC | CASSTGTGGYQTQYF
TRBJ2-2 | TRBV5-4 | . | TRBD2 | TGTGCCAGCAGTTTAGCGGGAGTGAACACCGGGGAGCTGTTTTTT | CASSLAGVNTGELFF
TRBJ2-1 | TRBV7-6 | . | TRBD2 | TGTGCCAGCAGCTTTTTTGGGGGGGACAATGAGCAGTTCTTC | CASSFFGGDNEQFF
TRBJ1-1 | TRBV28 | . | TRBD1 | TGTGCCAGCATACTGACAGGGGGCCTCGCTGAAGCTTTCTTT | CASILTGGLAEAFF
TRBJ2-2 | TRBV2 | . | . | TGTGCCAGCAATGTTGTTGCGGACACCGGGGAGCTGTTTTTT | CASNVVADTGELFF
TRBJ1-4 | TRBV4-3 | . | TRBD1 | TGCGCCAGCAGCCAAGAGGCAGGGGGCGCGTTAGGAGAAAAACTGTTTTTT | CASSQEAGGALGEKLFF